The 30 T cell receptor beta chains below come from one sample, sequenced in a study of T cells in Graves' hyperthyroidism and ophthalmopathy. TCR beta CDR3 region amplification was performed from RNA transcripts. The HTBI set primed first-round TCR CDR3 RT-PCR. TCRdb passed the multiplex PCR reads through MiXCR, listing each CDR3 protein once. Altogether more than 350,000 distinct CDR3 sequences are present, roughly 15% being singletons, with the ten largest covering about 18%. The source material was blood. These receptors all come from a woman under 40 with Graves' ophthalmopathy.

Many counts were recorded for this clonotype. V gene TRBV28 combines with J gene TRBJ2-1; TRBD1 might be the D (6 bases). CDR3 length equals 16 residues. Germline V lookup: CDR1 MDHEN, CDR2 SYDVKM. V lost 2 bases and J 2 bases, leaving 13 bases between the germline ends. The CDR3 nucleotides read TGTGCCAGCAGTTTAGGGTTTGGGACAACCTACAATGAGCAGTTCTTC. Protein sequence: CASSLGFGTTYNEQFF.

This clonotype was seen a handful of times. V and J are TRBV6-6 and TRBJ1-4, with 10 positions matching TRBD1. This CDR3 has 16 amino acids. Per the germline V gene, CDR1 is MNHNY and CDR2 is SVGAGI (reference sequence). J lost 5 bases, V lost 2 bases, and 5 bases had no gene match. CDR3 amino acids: CASSYGTGQGNEKLFF. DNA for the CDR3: TGTGCCAGCAGTTACGGTACGGGACAGGGGAATGAAAAACTGTTTTTT.

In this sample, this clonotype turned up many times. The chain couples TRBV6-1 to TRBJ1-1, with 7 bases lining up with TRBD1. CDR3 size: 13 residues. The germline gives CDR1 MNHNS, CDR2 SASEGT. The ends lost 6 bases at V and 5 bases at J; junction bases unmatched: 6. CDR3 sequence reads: CASRPGTVTEAFF. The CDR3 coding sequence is TGTGCCAGCAGACCCGGGACAGTAACTGAAGCTTTCTTT.

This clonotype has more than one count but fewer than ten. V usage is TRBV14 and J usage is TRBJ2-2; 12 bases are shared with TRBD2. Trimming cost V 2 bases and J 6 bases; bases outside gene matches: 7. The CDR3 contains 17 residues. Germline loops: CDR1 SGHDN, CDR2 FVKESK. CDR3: CASSQNLAGGPSGELFF. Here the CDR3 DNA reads TGTGCCAGCAGCCAAAATCTAGCGGGGGGGCCCTCCGGGGAGCTGTTTTTT.

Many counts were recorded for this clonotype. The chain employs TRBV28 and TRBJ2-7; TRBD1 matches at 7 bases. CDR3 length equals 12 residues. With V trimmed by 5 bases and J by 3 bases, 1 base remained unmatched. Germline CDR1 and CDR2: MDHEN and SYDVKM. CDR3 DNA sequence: TGTGCCAGCAGTCGACAGGGCTACGAGCAGTACTTC. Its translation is CASSRQGYEQYF.

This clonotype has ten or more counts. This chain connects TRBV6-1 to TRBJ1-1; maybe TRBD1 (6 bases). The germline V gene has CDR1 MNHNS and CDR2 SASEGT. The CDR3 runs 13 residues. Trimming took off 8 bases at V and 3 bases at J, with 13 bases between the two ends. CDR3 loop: CASGTTFDTEAFF. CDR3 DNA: TGTGCCAGCGGGACAACCTTTGACACTGAAGCTTTCTTT.

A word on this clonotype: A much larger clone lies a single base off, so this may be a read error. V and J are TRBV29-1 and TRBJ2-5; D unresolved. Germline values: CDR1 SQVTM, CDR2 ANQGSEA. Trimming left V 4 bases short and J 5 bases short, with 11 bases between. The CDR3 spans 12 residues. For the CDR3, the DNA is TGCAGCGTTGTGGTAGTGGGGGAGACCCAGTACTTC. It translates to CSVVVVGETQYF.

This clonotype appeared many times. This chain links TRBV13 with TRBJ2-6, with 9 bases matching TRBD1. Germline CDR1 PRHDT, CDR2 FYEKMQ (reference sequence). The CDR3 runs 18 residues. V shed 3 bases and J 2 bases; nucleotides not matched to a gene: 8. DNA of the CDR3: TGTGCCAGCAGCTTGGGGACAGGGTCTAACCCTGGGGCCAACGTCCTGACTTTC. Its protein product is CASSLGTGSNPGANVLTF. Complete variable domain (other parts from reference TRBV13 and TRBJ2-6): AAGVIQSPRHLIKEKRETATLKCYPIPRHDTVYWYQQGPGQDPQFLISFYEKMQSDKGSIPDRFSAQQFSDYHSELNMSSLELGDSALYFCASSLGTGSNPGANVLTFGAGSRLTVL.

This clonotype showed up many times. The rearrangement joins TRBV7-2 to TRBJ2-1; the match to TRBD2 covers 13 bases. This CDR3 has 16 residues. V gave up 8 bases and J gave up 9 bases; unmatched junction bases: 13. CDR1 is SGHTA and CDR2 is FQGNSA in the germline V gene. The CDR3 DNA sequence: TGTGCCAGCTGCCCCCGAACTAGCGGGGGGGCCGGTGAGCAGTTCTTC. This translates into CASCPRTSGGAGEQFF.

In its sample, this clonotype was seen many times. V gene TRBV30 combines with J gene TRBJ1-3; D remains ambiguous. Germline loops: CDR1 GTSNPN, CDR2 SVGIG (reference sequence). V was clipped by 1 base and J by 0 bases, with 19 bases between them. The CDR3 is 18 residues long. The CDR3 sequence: CAWSGLQQLVLSGNTIYF. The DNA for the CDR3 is TGTGCCTGGAGTGGTCTTCAACAGCTTGTACTCTCTGGAAACACCATATATTTT.

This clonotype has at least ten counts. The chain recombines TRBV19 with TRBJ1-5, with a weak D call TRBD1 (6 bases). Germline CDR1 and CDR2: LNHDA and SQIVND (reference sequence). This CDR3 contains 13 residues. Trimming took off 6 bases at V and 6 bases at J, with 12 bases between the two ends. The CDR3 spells CASSAGVGQPQHF. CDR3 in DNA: TGTGCCAGTAGCGCAGGGGTGGGTCAGCCCCAGCATTTT.

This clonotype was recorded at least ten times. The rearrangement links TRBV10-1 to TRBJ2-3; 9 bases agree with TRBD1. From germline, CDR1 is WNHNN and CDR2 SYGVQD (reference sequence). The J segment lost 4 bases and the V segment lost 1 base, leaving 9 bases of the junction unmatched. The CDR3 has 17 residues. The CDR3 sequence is CASSEYRGRPTADTQYF. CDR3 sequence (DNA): TGCGCCAGCAGTGAGTACAGGGGGCGACCCACCGCAGATACGCAGTATTTT.

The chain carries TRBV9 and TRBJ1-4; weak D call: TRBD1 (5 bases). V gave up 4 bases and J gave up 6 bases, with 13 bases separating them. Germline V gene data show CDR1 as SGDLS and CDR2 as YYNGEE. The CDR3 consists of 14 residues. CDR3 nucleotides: TGTGCCAGCAGCCCCCCGACAGACGATGAAAAACTGTTTTTT. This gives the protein CASSPPTDDEKLFF.

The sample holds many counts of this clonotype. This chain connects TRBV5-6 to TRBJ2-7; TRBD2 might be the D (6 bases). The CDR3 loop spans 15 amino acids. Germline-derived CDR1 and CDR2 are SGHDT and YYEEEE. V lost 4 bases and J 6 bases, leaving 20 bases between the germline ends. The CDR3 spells CASSRTGTLGGEQYF. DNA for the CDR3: TGTGCCAGCAGCAGGACCGGGACTCTAGGCGGCGAGCAGTACTTC.

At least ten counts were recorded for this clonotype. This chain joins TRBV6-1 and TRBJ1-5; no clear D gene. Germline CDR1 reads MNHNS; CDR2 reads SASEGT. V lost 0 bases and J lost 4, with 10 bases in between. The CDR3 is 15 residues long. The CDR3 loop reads CASSEALLGNQPQHF. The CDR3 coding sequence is TGTGCCAGCAGTGAAGCGCTTCTGGGGAATCAGCCCCAGCATTTT.

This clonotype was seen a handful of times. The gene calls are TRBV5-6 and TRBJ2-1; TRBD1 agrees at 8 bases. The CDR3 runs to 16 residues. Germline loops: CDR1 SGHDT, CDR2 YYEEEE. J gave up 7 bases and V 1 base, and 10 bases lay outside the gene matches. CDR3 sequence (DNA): TGTGCCAGCAGCTTGTACGGCGGCAGGGGGCGGAATGAGCAGTTCTTC. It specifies CASSLYGGRGRNEQFF.

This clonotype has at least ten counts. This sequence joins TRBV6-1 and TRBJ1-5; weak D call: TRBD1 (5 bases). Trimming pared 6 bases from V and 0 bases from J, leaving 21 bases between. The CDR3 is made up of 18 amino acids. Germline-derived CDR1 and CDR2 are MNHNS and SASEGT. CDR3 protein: CASRQTETPFYSNQPQHF. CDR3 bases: TGTGCCAGCAGACAGACAGAGACCCCCTTCTATAGCAATCAGCCCCAGCATTTT.

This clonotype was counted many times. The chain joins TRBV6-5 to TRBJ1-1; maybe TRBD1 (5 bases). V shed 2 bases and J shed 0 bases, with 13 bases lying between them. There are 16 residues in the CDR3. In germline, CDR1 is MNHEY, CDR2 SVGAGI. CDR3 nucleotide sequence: TGTGCCAGCAGTTACGAGGCAGGGATCGTGAACACTGAAGCTTTCTTT. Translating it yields CASSYEAGIVNTEAFF.

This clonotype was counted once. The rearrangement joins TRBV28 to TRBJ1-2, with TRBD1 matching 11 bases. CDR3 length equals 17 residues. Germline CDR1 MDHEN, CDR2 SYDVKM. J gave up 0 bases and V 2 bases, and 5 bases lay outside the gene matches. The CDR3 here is CASSLGGTGGSNYGYTF. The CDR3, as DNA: TGTGCCAGCAGTTTAGGCGGGACAGGGGGGTCTAACTATGGCTACACCTTC.

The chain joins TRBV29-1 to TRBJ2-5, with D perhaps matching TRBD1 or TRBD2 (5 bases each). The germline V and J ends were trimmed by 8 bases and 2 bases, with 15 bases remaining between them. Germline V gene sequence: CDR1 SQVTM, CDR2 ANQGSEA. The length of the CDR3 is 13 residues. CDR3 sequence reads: CSSAGSGQETQYF. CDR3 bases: TGCAGCTCCGCAGGGAGTGGGCAAGAGACCCAGTACTTC.

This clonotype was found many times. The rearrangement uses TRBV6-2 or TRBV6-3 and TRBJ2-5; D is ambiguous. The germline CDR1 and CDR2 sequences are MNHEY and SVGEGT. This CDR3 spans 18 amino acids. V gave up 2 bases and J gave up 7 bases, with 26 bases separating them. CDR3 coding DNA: TGTGCCAGCAGTTACGTGGGCTTCTTCGATACGAGCGAGAGGACCCAGTACTTC. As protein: CASSYVGFFDTSERTQYF.

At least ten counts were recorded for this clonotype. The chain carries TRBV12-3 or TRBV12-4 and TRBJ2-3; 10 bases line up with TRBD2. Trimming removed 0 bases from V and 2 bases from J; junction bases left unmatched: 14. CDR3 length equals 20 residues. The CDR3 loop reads CASSLALSGGALVSTDTQYF. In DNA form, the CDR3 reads TGTGCCAGCAGTTTAGCGTTAAGCGGGGGGGCCTTGGTTTCCACAGATACGCAGTATTTT.

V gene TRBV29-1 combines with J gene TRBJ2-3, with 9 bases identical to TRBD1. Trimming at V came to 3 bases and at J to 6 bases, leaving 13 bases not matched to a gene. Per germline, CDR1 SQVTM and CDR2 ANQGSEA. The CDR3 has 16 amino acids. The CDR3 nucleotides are TGCAGCGTTGATGGACTCGGGACAGGGCAGGAGGATACGCAGTATTTT. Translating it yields CSVDGLGTGQEDTQYF.

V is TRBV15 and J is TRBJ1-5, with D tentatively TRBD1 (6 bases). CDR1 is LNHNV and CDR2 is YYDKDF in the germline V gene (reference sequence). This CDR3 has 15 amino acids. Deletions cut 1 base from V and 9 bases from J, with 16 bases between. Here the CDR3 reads CATSRGGGLRVPQHF. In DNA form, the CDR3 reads TGTGCCACCAGCAGAGGTGGGGGGCTCCGGGTGCCCCAGCATTTT.

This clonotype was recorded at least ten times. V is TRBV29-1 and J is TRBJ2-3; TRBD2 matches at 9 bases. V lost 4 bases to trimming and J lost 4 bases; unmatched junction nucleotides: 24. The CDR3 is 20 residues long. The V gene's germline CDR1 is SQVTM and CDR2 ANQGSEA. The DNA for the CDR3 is TGCAGCGTTGCAGCCATTTTACGGCGGGGGGGCCTTCAGTCCGCAGATACGCAGTATTTT. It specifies CSVAAILRRGGLQSADTQYF.

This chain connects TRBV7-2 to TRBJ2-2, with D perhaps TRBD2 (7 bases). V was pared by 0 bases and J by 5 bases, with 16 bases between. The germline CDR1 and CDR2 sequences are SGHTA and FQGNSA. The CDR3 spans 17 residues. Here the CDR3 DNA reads TGTGCCAGCAGCTTAGCGACGGGGAGGGGGGGTACCGGGGAGCTGTTTTTT. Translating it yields CASSLATGRGGTGELFF.

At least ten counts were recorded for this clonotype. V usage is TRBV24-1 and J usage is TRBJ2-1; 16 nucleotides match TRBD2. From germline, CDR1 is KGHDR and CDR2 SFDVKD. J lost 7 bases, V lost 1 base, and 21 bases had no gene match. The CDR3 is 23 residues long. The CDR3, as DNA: TGTGCCACCAGTGATTTACGTCAACGACCGGGACTAGCGGGGGGGCCGGTTAAAAATGAGCAGTTCTTC. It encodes CATSDLRQRPGLAGGPVKNEQFF.

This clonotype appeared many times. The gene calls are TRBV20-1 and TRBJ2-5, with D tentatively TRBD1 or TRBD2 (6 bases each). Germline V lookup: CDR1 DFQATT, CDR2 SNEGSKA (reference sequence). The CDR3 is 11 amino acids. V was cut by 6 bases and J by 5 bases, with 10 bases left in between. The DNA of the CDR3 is TGCAGTGCCCTAGGGGGGGAGACCCAGTACTTC. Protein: CSALGGETQYF.

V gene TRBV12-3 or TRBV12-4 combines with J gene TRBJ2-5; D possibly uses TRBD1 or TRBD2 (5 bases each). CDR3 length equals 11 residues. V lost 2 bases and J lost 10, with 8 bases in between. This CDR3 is CASSLWGIQYF. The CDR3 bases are TGTGCCAGCAGTTTATGGGGGATCCAGTACTTC.

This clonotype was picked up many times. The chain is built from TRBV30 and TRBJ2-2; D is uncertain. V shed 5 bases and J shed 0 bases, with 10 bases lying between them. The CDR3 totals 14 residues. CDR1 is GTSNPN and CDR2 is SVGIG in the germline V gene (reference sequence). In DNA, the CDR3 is TGTGCCTGGGACCGCCAATCGAACACCGGGGAGCTGTTTTTT. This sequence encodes CAWDRQSNTGELFF.